Listed below are T cell receptor beta chains from one sample, sequenced in a study of cytomegalovirus exposure and HLA in healthy donors. TCRdb's copy holds only in-frame clones and misses some; the assay was immunoSEQ multiplex PCR. Of approximately 110,000 clones in the sample, 73% were seen once. Sequencing was performed on PBMCs. Source of these receptors: a woman in her thirties or forties in good health and CMV-seronegative. CDR3s include the opening cysteine and the closing phenylalanine or tryptophan. D genes are given only for firm matches. Not all rows give a size; the values are once, few, many and, for expanded clones, a class.

J gene: TRBJ2-1
clone size: NA
V gene: TRBV25-1
D gene: NA
CDR3 protein: CASSRGASYNEQFF
CDR3 DNA: TGTGCCAGCAGTCGTGGGGCGTCCTACAATGAGCAGTTCTTC

J gene: TRBJ1-3
clone size: NA
V gene: TRBV4-3
D gene: NA
CDR3 protein: CASSQDPGPGNTIYF
CDR3 DNA: TGCGCCAGCAGCCAAGATCCCGGTCCTGGAAACACCATATATTTT

J gene: TRBJ2-5
clone size: NA
V gene: TRBV5-1
D gene: NA
CDR3 protein: CASSIPGTLGETQYF
CDR3 DNA: TGCGCCAGCAGCATTCCCGGGACTCTGGGGGAGACCCAGTACTTC

J gene: TRBJ2-6
clone size: NA
V gene: TRBV5-6
D gene: NA
CDR3 protein: CASSPTKKGAGANVLTF
CDR3 DNA: TGTGCCAGCAGCCCCACTAAGAAGGGGGCTGGGGCCAACGTCCTGACTTTC

J gene: TRBJ2-3
clone size: NA
V gene: TRBV9
D gene: TRBD2
CDR3 protein: CASSQGLAHTDTQYF
CDR3 DNA: TGTGCCAGCAGCCAAGGACTAGCGCACACAGATACGCAGTATTTT

J gene: TRBJ1-1
clone size: NA
V gene: TRBV7-8
D gene: NA
CDR3 protein: CASRPTGYTEAFF
CDR3 DNA: TGTGCCAGCAGACCGACGGGGTACACTGAAGCTTTCTTT

J gene: TRBJ2-1
clone size: NA
V gene: TRBV5-4
D gene: NA
CDR3 protein: CASSTGDSVARNEQFF
CDR3 DNA: TGTGCCAGCAGCACCGGTGACAGTGTAGCCCGGAATGAGCAGTTCTTC

J gene: TRBJ1-5
clone size: NA
V gene: TRBV5-3
D gene: NA
CDR3 protein: CARSFNRVDQPQHF
CDR3 DNA: TGTGCCAGAAGCTTTAACAGGGTGGATCAGCCCCAGCATTTT

J gene: TRBJ1-1
clone size: once
V gene: TRBV7-9
D gene: NA
CDR3 protein: CASSLRTANTEAFF
CDR3 DNA: TGTGCCAGCAGCTTAAGGACAGCGAACACTGAAGCTTTCTTT

J gene: TRBJ2-2
clone size: NA
V gene: TRBV7-9
D gene: TRBD1
CDR3 protein: CASSSGQGGTGELFF
CDR3 DNA: TGTGCCAGCAGCTCGGGACAGGGCGGCACCGGGGAGCTGTTTTTT

J gene: TRBJ1-2
clone size: NA
V gene: TRBV5-4
D gene: TRBD1
CDR3 protein: CASSVGQGEYTYGYTF
CDR3 DNA: TGTGCCAGCAGCGTGGGACAGGGAGAGTATACCTATGGCTACACCTTC

J gene: TRBJ2-4
clone size: NA
V gene: TRBV27
D gene: NA
CDR3 protein: CASRRTDGVAKNIQYF
CDR3 DNA: TGTGCCAGCCGCAGGACCGACGGGGTGGCCAAAAACATTCAGTACTTC

J gene: TRBJ2-3
clone size: NA
V gene: TRBV5-1
D gene: TRBD2
CDR3 protein: CASSPGGGPDTQYF
CDR3 DNA: TGCGCCAGCAGCCCCGGCGGGGGTCCAGATACGCAGTATTTT

J gene: TRBJ1-1
clone size: NA
V gene: TRBV11-1
D gene: TRBD1
CDR3 protein: CASSLGRTGQGTEAFF
CDR3 DNA: TGTGCCAGCAGCTTAGGGCGGACAGGGCAGGGCACTGAAGCTTTCTTT

J gene: TRBJ2-5
clone size: NA
V gene: TRBV21-1
D gene: NA
CDR3 protein: CASSKKGTGGEETQYF
CDR3 DNA: TGTGCCAGCAGCAAAAAAGGGACAGGGGGGGAAGAGACCCAGTACTTC

J gene: TRBJ1-2
clone size: NA
V gene: TRBV2
D gene: TRBD1
CDR3 protein: CASSEALRDRGRGYTF
CDR3 DNA: TGTGCCAGCAGTGAAGCGCTTAGGGACAGGGGGCGGGGCTACACCTTC

J gene: TRBJ2-7
clone size: NA
V gene: TRBV11-2
D gene: TRBD2
CDR3 protein: CASSLAGLAGVTPYEQYF
CDR3 DNA: TGTGCCAGCAGCTTAGCGGGACTAGCGGGAGTCACCCCCTACGAGCAGTACTTC

J gene: TRBJ2-7
clone size: NA
V gene: TRBV30
D gene: TRBD2
CDR3 protein: CAWSRLAASYEQYF
CDR3 DNA: TGTGCCTGGAGTCGGCTAGCGGCCTCCTACGAGCAGTACTTC

J gene: TRBJ1-1
clone size: few
V gene: TRBV4-1
D gene: NA
CDR3 protein: CASSPLRGQNTEAFF
CDR3 DNA: TGCGCCAGCAGCCCTCTCCGCGGACAGAACACTGAAGCTTTCTTT

J gene: TRBJ1-3
clone size: once
V gene: TRBV10-3
D gene: TRBD1
CDR3 protein: CAISERQGSSGNTIYF
CDR3 DNA: TGTGCCATCAGTGAGAGACAGGGAAGCTCTGGAAACACCATATATTTT

J gene: TRBJ1-1
clone size: NA
V gene: TRBV19
D gene: NA
CDR3 protein: CASSKGSGTRDTEAFF
CDR3 DNA: TGTGCCAGTAGTAAAGGGAGTGGTACTAGGGACACTGAAGCTTTCTTT

J gene: TRBJ2-7
clone size: NA
V gene: TRBV11-2
D gene: TRBD2
CDR3 protein: CASSPGLAYEQYF
CDR3 DNA: TGTGCCAGCAGCCCCGGACTAGCCTACGAGCAGTACTTC

J gene: TRBJ2-2
clone size: NA
V gene: TRBV29-1
D gene: NA
CDR3 protein: CSAEHPSGELFF
CDR3 DNA: TGCAGCGCAGAACACCCCTCCGGGGAGCTGTTTTTT

J gene: TRBJ2-3
clone size: NA
V gene: TRBV9
D gene: NA
CDR3 protein: CASSVARGPATADTQYF
CDR3 DNA: TGTGCCAGCAGCGTAGCTAGAGGGCCGGCCACCGCGGATACGCAGTATTTT

J gene: TRBJ2-3
clone size: once
V gene: TRBV7-6
D gene: TRBD2
CDR3 protein: CASSLAPLAGGGTDTQYF
CDR3 DNA: TGTGCCAGCAGCTTAGCCCCTCTAGCGGGAGGGGGTACAGATACGCAGTATTTT

J gene: TRBJ1-1
clone size: NA
V gene: TRBV18
D gene: NA
CDR3 protein: CASSPPAQGQNTEAFF
CDR3 DNA: TGTGCCAGCTCACCACCCGCGCAGGGACAGAACACTGAAGCTTTCTTT

J gene: TRBJ2-3
clone size: NA
V gene: TRBV7-3
D gene: TRBD1
CDR3 protein: CASSPTGTSTDTQYF
CDR3 DNA: TGTGCCAGCAGCCCGACAGGGACCAGCACAGATACGCAGTATTTT

J gene: TRBJ1-2
clone size: once
V gene: TRBV18
D gene: NA
CDR3 protein: CASSRGEEDGYTF
CDR3 DNA: TGTGCCAGCTCACGGGGTGAGGAGGATGGCTACACCTTC

J gene: TRBJ2-3
clone size: NA
V gene: TRBV5-4
D gene: TRBD1
CDR3 protein: CASSWTGVIRHTDTQYF
CDR3 DNA: TGTGCCAGCAGCTGGACAGGAGTTATCCGTCACACAGATACGCAGTATTTT

J gene: TRBJ2-7
clone size: NA
V gene: TRBV5-6
D gene: NA
CDR3 protein: CASSPDRTYEQYF
CDR3 DNA: TGTGCCAGCAGCCCTGACAGGACCTACGAGCAGTACTTC

J gene: TRBJ2-3
clone size: few
V gene: TRBV5-1
D gene: NA
CDR3 protein: CASSLGGPLTDTQYF
CDR3 DNA: TGCGCCAGCAGCCTCGGGGGGCCCCTCACAGATACGCAGTATTTT

J gene: TRBJ2-7
clone size: few
V gene: TRBV7-9
D gene: TRBD1
CDR3 protein: CASSSLGQGGPYEQYF
CDR3 DNA: TGTGCCAGCAGCTCCTTGGGACAGGGGGGACCCTACGAGCAGTACTTC

J gene: TRBJ1-2
clone size: NA
V gene: TRBV6-4
D gene: NA
CDR3 protein: CASSLTGWGDGYTF
CDR3 DNA: TGTGCCAGCAGCCTCACAGGGTGGGGAGATGGCTACACCTTC

J gene: TRBJ1-2
clone size: NA
V gene: TRBV7-9
D gene: TRBD1
CDR3 protein: CSSSTPGQGSEGYTF
CDR3 DNA: TGTTCCAGCAGCACACCGGGACAGGGGTCAGAAGGCTACACCTTC

J gene: TRBJ2-7
clone size: once
V gene: TRBV4-2
D gene: TRBD2
CDR3 protein: CASSQEEGLAKYEQYF
CDR3 DNA: TGTGCCAGCAGCCAAGAGGAGGGACTAGCGAAATACGAGCAGTACTTC

J gene: TRBJ2-1
clone size: NA
V gene: TRBV9
D gene: TRBD1
CDR3 protein: CASSVDPGQGVDEQFF
CDR3 DNA: TGTGCCAGCAGCGTCGATCCGGGACAGGGGGTGGATGAGCAGTTCTTC

J gene: TRBJ2-2
clone size: NA
V gene: TRBV7-9
D gene: TRBD2
CDR3 protein: CASSWTSGSLGELFF
CDR3 DNA: TGTGCCAGCAGCTGGACTAGCGGGAGTCTAGGGGAGCTGTTTTTT

J gene: TRBJ2-3
clone size: NA
V gene: TRBV5-3
D gene: TRBD2
CDR3 protein: CARSLAGGVDTQYF
CDR3 DNA: TGTGCCAGAAGCTTGGCGGGAGGTGTAGATACGCAGTATTTT

J gene: TRBJ1-5
clone size: NA
V gene: TRBV27
D gene: TRBD1
CDR3 protein: CASSPDRGAQPQHF
CDR3 DNA: TGTGCCAGCAGTCCGGACAGGGGGGCTCAGCCCCAGCATTTT

J gene: TRBJ2-5
clone size: NA
V gene: TRBV29-1
D gene: NA
CDR3 protein: CSVEKQGVQETQYF
CDR3 DNA: TGCAGCGTTGAAAAACAGGGCGTCCAAGAGACCCAGTACTTC

J gene: TRBJ1-2
clone size: NA
V gene: TRBV10-3
D gene: NA
CDR3 protein: CAISESTRGYYGYTF
CDR3 DNA: TGTGCCATCAGTGAGTCGACTCGGGGGTACTATGGCTACACCTTC

J gene: TRBJ1-5
clone size: few
V gene: TRBV2
D gene: TRBD1
CDR3 protein: CASSEGTGRKSNQPQHF
CDR3 DNA: TGTGCCAGCAGTGAGGGGACAGGGAGGAAAAGCAATCAGCCCCAGCATTTT

J gene: TRBJ2-2
clone size: NA
V gene: TRBV4-1
D gene: TRBD1
CDR3 protein: CASSPEPGQGNTGELFF
CDR3 DNA: TGCGCCAGCAGCCCCGAACCGGGACAGGGGAACACCGGGGAGCTGTTTTTT

J gene: TRBJ2-2
clone size: NA
V gene: TRBV18
D gene: TRBD1
CDR3 protein: CASSPPWDRGATGELFF
CDR3 DNA: TGTGCCAGCTCACCACCTTGGGACAGGGGAGCCACCGGGGAGCTGTTTTTT

J gene: TRBJ2-7
clone size: NA
V gene: TRBV4-2
D gene: TRBD2
CDR3 protein: CASSQDLGGLAGGQYF
CDR3 DNA: TGTGCCAGCAGCCAAGATTTGGGGGGACTAGCGGGGGGGCAGTACTTC

J gene: TRBJ2-5
clone size: NA
V gene: TRBV12-5
D gene: NA
CDR3 protein: CASAGEKGETQYF
CDR3 DNA: TGTGCTAGTGCAGGGGAAAAGGGAGAGACCCAGTACTTC

J gene: TRBJ2-3
clone size: NA
V gene: TRBV7-7
D gene: NA
CDR3 protein: CASSSGLSGDTQYF
CDR3 DNA: TGTGCCAGCAGCTCCGGACTTTCCGGGGATACGCAGTATTTT

J gene: TRBJ2-6
clone size: NA
V gene: TRBV19
D gene: NA
CDR3 protein: CASASQSSGANVLTF
CDR3 DNA: TGTGCCAGTGCCTCACAGAGCTCTGGGGCCAACGTCCTGACTTTC

J gene: TRBJ2-5
clone size: NA
V gene: TRBV7-2
D gene: TRBD2
CDR3 protein: CASSHGQGGEETQYF
CDR3 DNA: TGTGCCAGCAGCCACGGGCAGGGAGGGGAAGAGACCCAGTACTTC

J gene: TRBJ2-3
clone size: NA
V gene: TRBV27
D gene: NA
CDR3 protein: CASSLASLGAQYF
CDR3 DNA: TGTGCCAGCAGTTTAGCTAGCCTCGGGGCGCAGTATTTT

J gene: TRBJ2-3
clone size: once
V gene: TRBV9
D gene: TRBD2
CDR3 protein: CASSRSGVSTDTQYF
CDR3 DNA: TGTGCCAGCAGCCGAAGCGGGGTTAGCACAGATACGCAGTATTTT